The rows below give T cell receptor beta chains drawn from one sample of a study of cytomegalovirus exposure and HLA in healthy donors. This table comes from immunoSEQ multiplex PCR, and its TCRdb copy is limited to in-frame clones, with some not included. The sample has about 130,000 clones, around 63% seen once. The sequencing input was PBMCs. The receptors were gathered from a human donor in good health. Each CDR3 is given with its conserved first and last residue. The D gene is left open where the match is weak. Expanded clones are given a class, and other clones once, few, many or no size at all.

CDR3 | DNA | J | D | V | size
CASSQELWTSGYYEQYF | TGCGCCAGCAGCCAAGAATTGTGGACTAGCGGATACTACGAGCAGTACTTC | TRBJ2-7 | TRBD2 | TRBV4-1 | NA
CASSWGGGDGYTF | TGTGCCAGCAGCTGGGGCGGGGGGGATGGCTACACCTTC | TRBJ1-2 | NA | TRBV11-2 | few
CASSPMTGGRSDTQYF | TGCGCCAGCAGCCCCATGACAGGGGGTAGGTCAGATACGCAGTATTTT | TRBJ2-3 | TRBD1 | TRBV7-9 | NA
CASSGDRGSYNEQFF | TGTGCCTCGTCGGGGGACAGGGGGTCCTACAATGAGCAGTTCTTC | TRBJ2-1 | TRBD1 | TRBV6-1 | NA
CASSSGQGAQETQYF | TGCGCCAGCAGCTCGGGACAGGGGGCCCAAGAGACCCAGTACTTC | TRBJ2-5 | TRBD1 | TRBV5-1 | NA
CASSSNTRGSEQYF | TGTGCCAGCAGCTCTAATACAAGAGGGTCCGAGCAGTACTTC | TRBJ2-7 | NA | TRBV5-4 | NA
CASSPPGQGILGEQFF | TGTGCCAGTAGTCCACCGGGACAGGGGATACTGGGTGAGCAGTTCTTC | TRBJ2-1 | TRBD1 | TRBV19 | NA
CASSLSGGTPWEQFF | TGCGCCAGCAGCTTGTCAGGCGGGACCCCATGGGAGCAGTTCTTC | TRBJ2-1 | NA | TRBV5-1 | once
CASRQQATNEKLFF | TGCGCCAGCAGACAACAGGCAACTAATGAAAAACTGTTTTTT | TRBJ1-4 | NA | TRBV10-1 | NA
CASSFWGAGEQFF | TGTGCCAGCAGCTTTTGGGGAGCTGGTGAGCAGTTCTTC | TRBJ2-1 | NA | TRBV5-4 | NA
CASSVDPDRAEQYF | TGTGCCAGCAGCGTAGATCCGGACAGGGCTGAGCAGTACTTC | TRBJ2-7 | TRBD1 | TRBV9 | NA
CASSERGQGSETQYF | TGTGCCAGCAGTGAAAGGGGACAGGGGTCGGAGACCCAGTACTTC | TRBJ2-5 | TRBD1 | TRBV6-1 | few
CASSYGTGVRHEQYF | TGTGCCAGTAGCTACGGGACAGGGGTTCGCCACGAGCAGTACTTC | TRBJ2-7 | TRBD1 | TRBV19 | NA
CARTSGSAGAERTYEQYF | TGTGCCAGGACCTCAGGCTCCGCAGGGGCGGAGAGGACCTACGAGCAGTACTTC | TRBJ2-7 | NA | TRBV19 | NA
CASSLTSRDSSDTQYF | TGTGCCAGCAGCTTAACGTCGCGGGATAGTTCAGATACGCAGTATTTT | TRBJ2-3 | NA | TRBV5-4 | once
CATSWAPTSGASTQYF | TGTGCCACCAGCTGGGCCCCAACTAGTGGAGCTAGTACGCAGTATTTT | TRBJ2-3 | NA | TRBV15 | few
CASSHYRGTDYGYTF | TGCGCCAGCAGCCACTACAGGGGAACAGACTATGGCTACACCTTC | TRBJ1-2 | TRBD1 | TRBV4-1 | NA
CASSQGGGRRPSYNSPLHF | TGCGCCAGCAGCCAAGGGGGTGGGAGACGACCCTCCTATAATTCACCCCTCCACTTT | TRBJ1-6 | NA | TRBV4-1 | NA
CASSPPNRVHSGANVLTF | TGTGCCAGCTCACCACCGAATCGAGTTCACTCTGGGGCCAACGTCCTGACTTTC | TRBJ2-6 | NA | TRBV18 | NA
CASSPPSGNGDTQYF | TGTGCCAGCTCACCGCCTAGCGGGAACGGAGATACGCAGTATTTT | TRBJ2-3 | TRBD2 | TRBV18 | once
CASQTSGSYEQYF | TGTGCCAGCCAAACTAGCGGCTCCTACGAGCAGTACTTC | TRBJ2-7 | TRBD2 | TRBV5-4 | NA
CASSVGTSGPQEQFF | TGTGCCAGCAGCGTTGGGACTAGCGGGCCCCAAGAGCAGTTCTTC | TRBJ2-1 | TRBD2 | TRBV9 | NA
CASNTGGGEAFF | TGTGCCAGCAATACAGGGGGTGGTGAAGCTTTCTTT | TRBJ1-1 | TRBD1 | TRBV28 | NA
CASSGATSAYEQYF | TGTGCCAGCAGCGGCGCGACTAGCGCCTACGAGCAGTACTTC | TRBJ2-7 | TRBD2 | TRBV9 | NA
CASSPQTGTGTYEQYF | TGTGCCAGCAGCCCTCAAACCGGGACAGGGACCTACGAGCAGTACTTC | TRBJ2-7 | TRBD1 | TRBV11-2 | few
CASSPGTGGRNEKLFF | TGCGCCAGCAGCCCAGGGACAGGGGGACGAAATGAAAAACTGTTTTTT | TRBJ1-4 | TRBD1 | TRBV5-1 | NA
CASSPDRDSGNTIYF | TGTGCCAGCTCACCAGACAGGGACTCTGGAAACACCATATATTTT | TRBJ1-3 | TRBD1 | TRBV18 | NA
CASRITGPLGYGYTF | TGCGCCAGTAGGATTACAGGTCCCCTTGGCTATGGCTACACCTTC | TRBJ1-2 | NA | TRBV10-1 | NA
CASGGRGMNTEAFF | TGTGCCAGTGGCGGAAGGGGAATGAACACTGAAGCTTTCTTT | TRBJ1-1 | NA | TRBV19 | NA
CASSYPLGGTEAFF | TGTGCCAGCAGCTATCCCCTTGGGGGGACTGAAGCTTTCTTT | TRBJ1-1 | NA | TRBV11-3 | NA
CASSPLVNTGELFF | TGTGCCAGCTCACCTCTAGTAAACACCGGGGAGCTGTTTTTT | TRBJ2-2 | NA | TRBV18 | NA